This T cell receptor beta chain was identified in a study of T cells in Graves' hyperthyroidism and ophthalmopathy. A patient was excluded if there was uncontrolled infection, other autoimmune disease, pregnancy or lactation. Diagnosing involved the use of clinical symptoms, serum thyroxine and TRAb, thyroid ultrasound and orbital computed tomography. There are a few counts of this clonotype. Antigen unknown. Regions amplified from RNA transcripts were the TCR beta CDR3 regions. An initial round of RT-PCR targeting the TCR CDR3 relied on the HTBI primer set. TCRdb reprocessed the multiplex PCR reads with MiXCR, giving one entry per CDR3 protein. The repertoire consists of around 620,000 distinct CDR3 sequences, with 46% occurring once and the leading ten covering around 20%. General study points: Within blood appeared most thyroid clonotypes that had expanded above 0.001. Before onset, ophthalmopathy was predicted by the model a median approximately 6.7 months earlier.

The CDR3 extends over 15 amino acids. The J segment lost 5 bases and the V segment lost 5 bases, leaving 8 bases of the junction unmatched. The germline V gene has CDR1 SGHNT and CDR2 YENEEA. The sequence was collected from an adult woman with Graves' disease, either hyperthyroidism or ophthalmopathy (not recorded which). The gene calls are TRBV11-3 and TRBJ2-7; 11 bases line up with TRBD1. What was sequenced was peripheral blood or thyroid tissue (not recorded which). The CDR3, as DNA: TGTGCCAGCAGCGTCGGGACAGGGGGGTTCGACGAGCAGTACTTC. It encodes CASSVGTGGFDEQYF.